This TCR beta chain is drawn from a study of blood T cell repertoires in COVID-19. As for the study in general: Acute and convalescent COVID-19 samples came from the United States, Italy and Spain. Sample material is recorded as cDNA or gDNA derived from T cells, B-cell-depleted T cells, or PBMCs.

This clone was recorded only once. As handled by the study authors: Cell counts per sample came from amplifying reference gene primers. The table came from immunoSEQ multiplex PCR; TCRdb's copy has only in-frame clones and leaves some out. V, J and clone size were drawn from that table, and D and trimming were deduced from the DNA. The top ten clones hold roughly 13% of a sample with 4,500 to 5,500 clones, roughly four fifths of them seen once. V was clipped by 3 bases and J by 3 bases, with 27 bases between them. The CDR3 has 19 amino acids. Germline assignment: CDR1 LNHDA and CDR2 SQIVND (reference sequence).

The receptor was derived from a man between 65 and 85 years old with active COVID-19. Material: peripheral blood. The rearrangement joins TRBV19 to TRBJ2-7; weak D call: TRBD1 (6 bases). The CDR3 region has the DNA TGTGCCAGTAGTATCCTCGAGGGTAGGCAGGGGATAGAAAGCTACGAGCAGTACTTC. Its translation is CASSILEGRQGIESYEQYF.